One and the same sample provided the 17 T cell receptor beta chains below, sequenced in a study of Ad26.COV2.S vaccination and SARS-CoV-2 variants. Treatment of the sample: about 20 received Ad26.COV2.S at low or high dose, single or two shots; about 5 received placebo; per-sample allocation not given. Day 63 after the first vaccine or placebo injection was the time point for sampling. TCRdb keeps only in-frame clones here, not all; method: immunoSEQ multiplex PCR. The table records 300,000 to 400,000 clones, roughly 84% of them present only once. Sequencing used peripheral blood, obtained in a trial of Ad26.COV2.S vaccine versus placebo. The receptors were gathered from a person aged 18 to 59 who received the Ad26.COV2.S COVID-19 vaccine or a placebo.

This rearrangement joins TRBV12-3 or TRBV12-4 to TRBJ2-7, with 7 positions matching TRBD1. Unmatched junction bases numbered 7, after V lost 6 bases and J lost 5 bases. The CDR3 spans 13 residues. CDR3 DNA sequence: TGTGCCAGCAGACCGACAGGGACCCACGAGCAGTACTTC. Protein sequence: CASRPTGTHEQYF.

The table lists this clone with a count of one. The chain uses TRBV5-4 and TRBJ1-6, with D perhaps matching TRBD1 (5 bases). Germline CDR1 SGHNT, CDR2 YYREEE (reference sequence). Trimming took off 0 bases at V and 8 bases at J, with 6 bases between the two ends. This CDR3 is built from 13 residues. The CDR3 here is CASSLGQYSPLHF. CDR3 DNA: TGTGCCAGCAGCTTGGGACAGTATTCACCCCTCCACTTT.

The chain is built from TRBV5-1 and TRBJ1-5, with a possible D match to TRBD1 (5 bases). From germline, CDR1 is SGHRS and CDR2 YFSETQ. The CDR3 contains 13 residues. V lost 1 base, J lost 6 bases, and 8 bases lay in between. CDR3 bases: TGCGCCAGCAGCTTGTCTGGGGCTCAGCCCCAGCATTTT. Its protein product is CASSLSGAQPQHF. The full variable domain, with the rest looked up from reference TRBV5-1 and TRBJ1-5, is KAGVTQTPRYLIKTRGQQVTLSCSPISGHRSVSWYQQTPGQGLQFLFEYFSETQRNKGNFPGRFSGRQFSNSRSEMNVSTLELGDSALYLCASSLSGAQPQHFGDGTRLSIL.

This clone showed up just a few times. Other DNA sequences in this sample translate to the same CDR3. The chain's CDR3 is CASSIDDSNTGELFF. The CDR3 nucleotides read TGTGCCAGTAGTATAGACGATTCGAACACCGGGGAGCTGTTTTTT. The gene calls are TRBV19 and TRBJ2-2, with D hard to call. CDR1 is LNHDA and CDR2 is SQIVND in the germline V gene (reference sequence). The CDR3 totals 15 residues. The V end was cut by 0 bases, the J end by 0 bases, with 5 bases between.

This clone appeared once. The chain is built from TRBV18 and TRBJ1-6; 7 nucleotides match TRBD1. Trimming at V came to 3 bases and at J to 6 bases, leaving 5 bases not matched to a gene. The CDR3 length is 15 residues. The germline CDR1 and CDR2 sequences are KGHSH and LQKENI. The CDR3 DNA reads TGTGCCAGCTCACCTTTGGGACAGTTTAATTCACCCCTCCACTTT. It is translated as CASSPLGQFNSPLHF.

The CDR3 here is CASSESSGGAREQFF. In DNA, the CDR3 is TGCGCCAGCAGTGAGTCTAGCGGGGGGGCAAGGGAGCAGTTCTTC. This sequence joins TRBV10-1 and TRBJ2-1; 11 nucleotides agree with TRBD2. Germline values: CDR1 WNHNN, CDR2 SYGVQD (reference sequence). This CDR3 is 15 amino acids long. V lost 0 bases, J lost 10 bases, and 5 bases stayed unmatched.

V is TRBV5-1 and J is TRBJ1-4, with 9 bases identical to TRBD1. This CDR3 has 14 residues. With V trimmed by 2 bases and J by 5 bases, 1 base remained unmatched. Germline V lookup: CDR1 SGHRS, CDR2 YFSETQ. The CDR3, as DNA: TGCGCCAGCAGCTTTGGGACAGGGAATGAAAAACTGTTTTTT. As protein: CASSFGTGNEKLFF.

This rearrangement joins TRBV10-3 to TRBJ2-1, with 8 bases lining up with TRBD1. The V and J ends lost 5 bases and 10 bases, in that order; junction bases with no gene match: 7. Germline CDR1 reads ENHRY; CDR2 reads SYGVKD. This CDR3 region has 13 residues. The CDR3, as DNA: TGTGCCATCAGTTTGGCAGGGGGCGACGAGCAGTTCTTC. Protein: CAISLAGGDEQFF.

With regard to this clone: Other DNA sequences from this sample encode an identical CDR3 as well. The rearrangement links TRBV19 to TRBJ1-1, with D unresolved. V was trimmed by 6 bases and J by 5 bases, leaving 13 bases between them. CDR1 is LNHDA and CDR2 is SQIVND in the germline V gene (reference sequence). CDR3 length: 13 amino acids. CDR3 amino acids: CASRAGGGTEAFF. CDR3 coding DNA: TGTGCCAGTAGGGCCGGTGGCGGAACTGAAGCTTTCTTT.

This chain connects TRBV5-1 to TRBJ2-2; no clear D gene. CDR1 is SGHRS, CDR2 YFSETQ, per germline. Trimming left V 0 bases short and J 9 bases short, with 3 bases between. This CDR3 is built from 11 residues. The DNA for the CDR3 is TGCGCCAGCAGCTTGGGGAGGGAGCTGTTTTTT. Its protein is CASSLGRELFF.

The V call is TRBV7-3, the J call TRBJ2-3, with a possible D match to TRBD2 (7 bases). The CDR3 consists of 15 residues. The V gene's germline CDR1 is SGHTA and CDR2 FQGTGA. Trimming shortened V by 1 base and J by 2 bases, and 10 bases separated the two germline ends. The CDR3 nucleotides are TGTGCCAGCAGCTTAATCGGGGGGCCCACAGATACGCAGTATTTT. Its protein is CASSLIGGPTDTQYF.

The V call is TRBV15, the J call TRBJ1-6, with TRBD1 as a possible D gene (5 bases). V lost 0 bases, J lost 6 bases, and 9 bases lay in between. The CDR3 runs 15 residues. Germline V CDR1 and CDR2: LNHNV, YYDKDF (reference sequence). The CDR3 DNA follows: TGTGCCACCAGCAGAGACCCGGGGGTTAATTCACCCCTCCACTTT. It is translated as CATSRDPGVNSPLHF. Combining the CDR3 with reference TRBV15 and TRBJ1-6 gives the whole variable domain DAMVIQNPRYQVTQFGKPVTLSCSQTLNHNVMYWYQQKSSQAPKLLFHYYDKDFNNEADTPDNFQSRRPNTSFCFLDIRSPGLGDTAMYLCATSRDPGVNSPLHFGNGTRLTVT.

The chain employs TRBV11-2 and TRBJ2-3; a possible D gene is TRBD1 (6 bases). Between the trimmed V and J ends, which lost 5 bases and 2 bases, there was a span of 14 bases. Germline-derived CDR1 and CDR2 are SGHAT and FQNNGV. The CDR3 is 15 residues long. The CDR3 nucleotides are TGTGCCAGCAGCGTCCGGGACACATACACAGATACGCAGTATTTT. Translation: CASSVRDTYTDTQYF. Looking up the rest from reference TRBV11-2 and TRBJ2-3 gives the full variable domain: EAGVAQSPRYKIIEKRQSVAFWCNPISGHATLYWYQQILGQGPKLLIQFQNNGVVDDSQLPKDRFSAERLKGVDSTLKIQPAKLEDSAVYLCASSVRDTYTDTQYFGPGTRLTVL.

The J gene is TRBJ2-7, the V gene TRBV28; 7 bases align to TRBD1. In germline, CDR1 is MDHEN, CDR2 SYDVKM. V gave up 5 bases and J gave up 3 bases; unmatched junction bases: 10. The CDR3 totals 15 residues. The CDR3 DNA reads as TGTGCCAGCAGTCCACAGGGGCCCCTAGGCTACGAGCAGTACTTC. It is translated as CASSPQGPLGYEQYF.

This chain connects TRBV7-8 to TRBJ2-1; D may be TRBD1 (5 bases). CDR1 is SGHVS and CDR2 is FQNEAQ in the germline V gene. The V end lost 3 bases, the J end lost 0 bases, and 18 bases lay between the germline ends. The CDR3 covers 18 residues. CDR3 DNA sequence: TGTGCCAGCAGCTTCCGTCCGCCCCAGGGTTACTCCTACAATGAGCAGTTCTTC. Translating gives CASSFRPPQGYSYNEQFF.

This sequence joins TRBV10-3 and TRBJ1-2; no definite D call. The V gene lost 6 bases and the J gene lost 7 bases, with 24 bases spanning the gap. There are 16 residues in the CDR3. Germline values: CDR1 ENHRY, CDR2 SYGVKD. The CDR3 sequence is CAIRDLGDSGHTGYTF. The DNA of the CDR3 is TGTGCCATCAGAGATCTCGGTGATTCCGGGCACACTGGCTACACCTTC.

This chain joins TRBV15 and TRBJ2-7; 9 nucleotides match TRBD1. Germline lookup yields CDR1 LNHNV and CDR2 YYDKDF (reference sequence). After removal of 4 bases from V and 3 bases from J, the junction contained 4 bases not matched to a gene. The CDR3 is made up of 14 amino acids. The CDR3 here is CATSTRDRVYEQYF. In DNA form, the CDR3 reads TGTGCCACCAGCACCCGGGACAGGGTCTACGAGCAGTACTTC.